This record covers a single T cell receptor (beta chain). The antigen is not known. Time point specified: pre-sensitization, week 0. Treatment defined: therapeutic diphenylcyclopropenone sensitization with weekly scalp DPC. Study processing details: A typical sample had roughly 87,000 TCRs, with roughly 20,000 to 700,000 overall. TCRdb independently ran MiXCR on the RACE reads; one entry per CDR3 protein. The V and J calls here are based on TCRdb, not the publication. The data show about 80,000 distinct CDR3 sequences, 11% to 15% seen once. Trimming left V 6 bases short and J 0 bases short, with 23 bases between. There are 18 residues in the CDR3. Per the germline V gene, CDR1 is LGHNT and CDR2 is FRNRAP. The data belong to a study of human T cells and chemical hapten exposure. Study details: Researchers reported sensitizing a roughly 2 cm by roughly 2 cm upper inner arm skin site with 2% DPC. The study, taken as a whole, reports: There was a positive correlation between PT1 expanded TCR counts and patch test score. Expanded TCRs produced significantly more large CDR3 similarity clusters than controls did.

The chain is built from TRBV12-5 and TRBJ1-2; the D gene is possibly TRBD1 (5 bases). Source: whole blood, taken in connection with sensitization to the hapten diphenylcyclopropenone (DPC). This clonotype originated in a woman aged 45-65 years with alopecia areata. Some clones in this sample may be carry-over from other donors' samples. The CDR3: CASGDFFREQRANYGYTF. CDR3 coding DNA: TGTGCTAGTGGCGATTTTTTCAGGGAACAAAGAGCTAACTATGGCTACACCTTC.